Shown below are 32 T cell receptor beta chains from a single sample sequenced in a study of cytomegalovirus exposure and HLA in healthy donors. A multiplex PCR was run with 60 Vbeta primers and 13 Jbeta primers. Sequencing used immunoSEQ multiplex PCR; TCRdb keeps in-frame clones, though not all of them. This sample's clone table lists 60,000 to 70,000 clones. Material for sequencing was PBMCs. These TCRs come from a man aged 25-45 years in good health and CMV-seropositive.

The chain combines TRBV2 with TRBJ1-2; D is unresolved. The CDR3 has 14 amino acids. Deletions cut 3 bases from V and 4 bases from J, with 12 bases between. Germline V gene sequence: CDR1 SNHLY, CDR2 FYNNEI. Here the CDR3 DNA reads TGTGCCAGCAGTGAGAGCGGGGAGATCTATGGCTACACCTTC. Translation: CASSESGEIYGYTF.

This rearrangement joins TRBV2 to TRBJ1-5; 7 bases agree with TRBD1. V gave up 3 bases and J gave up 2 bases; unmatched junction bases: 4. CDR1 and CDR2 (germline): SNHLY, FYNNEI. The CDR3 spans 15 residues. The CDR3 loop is CASSEEGQGNQPQHF. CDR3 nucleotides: TGTGCCAGCAGTGAGGAAGGACAGGGCAATCAGCCCCAGCATTTT. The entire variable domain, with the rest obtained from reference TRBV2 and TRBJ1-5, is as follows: EPEVTQTPSHQVTQMGQEVILRCVPISNHLYFYWYRQILGQKVEFLVSFYNNEISEKSEIFDDQFSVERPDGSNFTLKIRSTKLEDSAMYFCASSEEGQGNQPQHFGDGTRLSIL.

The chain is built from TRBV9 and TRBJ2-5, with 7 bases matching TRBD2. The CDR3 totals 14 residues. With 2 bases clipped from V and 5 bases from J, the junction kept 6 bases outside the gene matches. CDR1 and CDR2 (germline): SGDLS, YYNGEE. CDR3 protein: CASSVGGFRETQYF. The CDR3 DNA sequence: TGTGCCAGCAGCGTGGGGGGGTTTCGTGAGACCCAGTACTTC.

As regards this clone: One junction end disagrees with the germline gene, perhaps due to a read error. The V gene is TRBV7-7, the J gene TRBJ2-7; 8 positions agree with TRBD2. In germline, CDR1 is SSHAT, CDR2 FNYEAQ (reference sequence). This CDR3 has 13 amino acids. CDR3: CASSLGLGDEQYF. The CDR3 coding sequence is TGTGCTAGCAGCTTGGGACTAGGTGACGAGCAGTACTTC.

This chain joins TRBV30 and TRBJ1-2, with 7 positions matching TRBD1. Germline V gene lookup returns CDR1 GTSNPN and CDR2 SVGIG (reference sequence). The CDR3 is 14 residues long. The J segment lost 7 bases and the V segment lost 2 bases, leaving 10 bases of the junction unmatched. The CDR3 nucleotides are TGTGCCTGGAGTCATGAAAGGGGGCATGGTGGCTACACCTTC. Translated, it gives CAWSHERGHGGYTF.

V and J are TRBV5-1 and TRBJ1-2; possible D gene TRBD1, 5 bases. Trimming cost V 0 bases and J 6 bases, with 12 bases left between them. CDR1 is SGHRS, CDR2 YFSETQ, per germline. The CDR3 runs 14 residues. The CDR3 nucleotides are TGCGCCAGCAGCTTGGTCGGGGGGGAGGATGGCTACACCTTC. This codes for CASSLVGGEDGYTF.

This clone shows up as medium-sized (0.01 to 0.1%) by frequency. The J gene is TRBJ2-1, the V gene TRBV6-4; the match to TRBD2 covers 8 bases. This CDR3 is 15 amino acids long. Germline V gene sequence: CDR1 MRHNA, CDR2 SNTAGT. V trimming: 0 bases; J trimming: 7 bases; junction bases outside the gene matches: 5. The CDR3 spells CASSDSTGGVNEQFF. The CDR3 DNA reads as TGTGCCAGCAGTGACTCCACGGGGGGGGTGAATGAGCAGTTCTTC.

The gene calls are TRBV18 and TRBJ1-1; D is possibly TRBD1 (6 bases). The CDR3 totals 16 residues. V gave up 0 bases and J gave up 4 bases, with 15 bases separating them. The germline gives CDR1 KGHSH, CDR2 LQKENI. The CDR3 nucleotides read TGTGCCAGCTCACCACCTGAAAACAGGGCAGTCACTGAAGCTTTCTTT. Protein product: CASSPPENRAVTEAFF.

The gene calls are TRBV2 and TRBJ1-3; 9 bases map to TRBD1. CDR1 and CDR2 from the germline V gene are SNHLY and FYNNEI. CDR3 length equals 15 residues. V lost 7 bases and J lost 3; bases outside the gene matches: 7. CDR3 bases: TGTGCCAGCACCCCCGGGACAGGGAATGGAAACACCATATATTTT. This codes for CASTPGTGNGNTIYF.

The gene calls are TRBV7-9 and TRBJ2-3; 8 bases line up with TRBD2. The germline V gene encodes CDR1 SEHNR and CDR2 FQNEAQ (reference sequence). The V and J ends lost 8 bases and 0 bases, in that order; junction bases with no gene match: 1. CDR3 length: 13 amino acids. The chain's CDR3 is CASPSGSTDTQYF. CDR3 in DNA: TGTGCCAGCCCTAGCGGGAGCACAGATACGCAGTATTTT. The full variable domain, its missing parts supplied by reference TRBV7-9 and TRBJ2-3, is DTGVSQNPRHKITKRGQNVTFRCDPISEHNRLYWYRQTLGQGPEFLTYFQNEAQLEKSRLLSDRFSAERPKGSFSTLEIQRTEQGDSAMYLCASPSGSTDTQYFGPGTRLTVL.

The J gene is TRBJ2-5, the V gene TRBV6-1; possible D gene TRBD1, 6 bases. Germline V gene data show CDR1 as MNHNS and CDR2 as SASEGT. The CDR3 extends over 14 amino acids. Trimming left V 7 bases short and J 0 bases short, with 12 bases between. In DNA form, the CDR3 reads TGTGCCAGCAACAGGGTCCTGTACCAAGAGACCCAGTACTTC. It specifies CASNRVLYQETQYF.

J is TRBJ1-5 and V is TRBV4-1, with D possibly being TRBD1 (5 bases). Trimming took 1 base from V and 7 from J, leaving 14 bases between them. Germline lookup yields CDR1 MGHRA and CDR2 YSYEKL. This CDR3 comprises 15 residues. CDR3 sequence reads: CASSQGWGDGQPQHF. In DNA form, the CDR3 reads TGCGCCAGCAGCCAAGGATGGGGGGACGGGCAGCCCCAGCATTTT.

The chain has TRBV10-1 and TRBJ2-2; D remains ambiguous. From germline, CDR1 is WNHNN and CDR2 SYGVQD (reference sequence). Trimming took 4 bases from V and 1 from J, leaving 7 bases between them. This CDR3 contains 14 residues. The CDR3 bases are TGCGCCAGCAGTGTCCAGCGGAACACCGGGGAGCTGTTTTTT. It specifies CASSVQRNTGELFF.

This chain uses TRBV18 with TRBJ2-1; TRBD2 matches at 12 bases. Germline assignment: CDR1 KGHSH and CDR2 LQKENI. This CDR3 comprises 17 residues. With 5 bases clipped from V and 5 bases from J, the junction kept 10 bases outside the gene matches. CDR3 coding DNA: TGTGCCAGCTCAACCGGACTAGCGGGACGATCCGACAATGAGCAGTTCTTC. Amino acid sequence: CASSTGLAGRSDNEQFF.

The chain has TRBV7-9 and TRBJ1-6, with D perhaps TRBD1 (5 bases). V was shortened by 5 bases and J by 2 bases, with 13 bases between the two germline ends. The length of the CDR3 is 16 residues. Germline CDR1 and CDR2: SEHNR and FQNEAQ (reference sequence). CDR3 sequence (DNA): TGTGCCAGCAGCCGGGGGGGTGAAGCCTATAATTCACCCCTCCACTTT. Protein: CASSRGGEAYNSPLHF.

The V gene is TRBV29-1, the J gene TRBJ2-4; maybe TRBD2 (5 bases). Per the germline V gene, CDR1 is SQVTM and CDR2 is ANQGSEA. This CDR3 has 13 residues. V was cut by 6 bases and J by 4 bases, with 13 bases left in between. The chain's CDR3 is CSVRERAKNIQYF. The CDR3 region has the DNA TGCAGCGTCCGGGAAAGGGCGAAAAACATTCAGTACTTC.

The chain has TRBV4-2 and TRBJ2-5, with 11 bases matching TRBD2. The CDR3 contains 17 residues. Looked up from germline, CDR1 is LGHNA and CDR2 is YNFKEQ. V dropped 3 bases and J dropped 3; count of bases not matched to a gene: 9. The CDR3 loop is CASSQDDLLAGEETQYF. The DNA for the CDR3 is TGTGCCAGCAGCCAGGACGACTTACTAGCGGGGGAAGAGACCCAGTACTTC.

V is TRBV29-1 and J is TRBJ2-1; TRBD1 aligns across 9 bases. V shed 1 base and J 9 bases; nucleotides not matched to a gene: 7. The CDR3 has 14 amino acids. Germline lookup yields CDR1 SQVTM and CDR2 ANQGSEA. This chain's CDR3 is CSVEAGTGWGEQFF. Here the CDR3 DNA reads TGCAGCGTTGAAGCAGGGACAGGGTGGGGTGAGCAGTTCTTC.

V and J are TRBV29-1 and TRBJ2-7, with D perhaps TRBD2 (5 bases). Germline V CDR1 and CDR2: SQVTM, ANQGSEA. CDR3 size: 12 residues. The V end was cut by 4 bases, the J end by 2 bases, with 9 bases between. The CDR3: CSVVISAYEQYF. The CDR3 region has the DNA TGCAGCGTTGTGATTAGCGCCTACGAGCAGTACTTC.

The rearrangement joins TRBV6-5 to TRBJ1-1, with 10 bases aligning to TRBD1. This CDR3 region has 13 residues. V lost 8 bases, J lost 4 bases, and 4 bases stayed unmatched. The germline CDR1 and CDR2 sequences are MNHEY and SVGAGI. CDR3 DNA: TGTGCCAGCGGGACAGGGGAGACCACTGAAGCTTTCTTT. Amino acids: CASGTGETTEAFF.

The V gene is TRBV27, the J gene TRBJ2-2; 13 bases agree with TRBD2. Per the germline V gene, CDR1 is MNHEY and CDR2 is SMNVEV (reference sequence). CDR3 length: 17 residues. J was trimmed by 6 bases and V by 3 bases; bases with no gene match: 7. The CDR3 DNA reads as TGTGCCAGCAGTTTGGTGCGTGGACTAGCGGGAGCCGGGGAGCTGTTTTTT. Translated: CASSLVRGLAGAGELFF.

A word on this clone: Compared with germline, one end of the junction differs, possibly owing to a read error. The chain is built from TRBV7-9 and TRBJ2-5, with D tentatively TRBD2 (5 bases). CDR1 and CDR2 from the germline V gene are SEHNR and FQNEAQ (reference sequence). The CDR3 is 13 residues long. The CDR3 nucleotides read TGTACCAGCAGCCTCGCTGGAGGAGAGACCCAGTACTTC. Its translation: CTSSLAGGETQYF.

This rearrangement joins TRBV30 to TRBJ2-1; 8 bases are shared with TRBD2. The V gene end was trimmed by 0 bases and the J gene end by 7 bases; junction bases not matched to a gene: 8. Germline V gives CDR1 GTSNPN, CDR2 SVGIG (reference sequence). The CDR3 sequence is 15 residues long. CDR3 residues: CAWSVEAGGLNEQFF. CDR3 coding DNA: TGTGCCTGGAGTGTAGAGGCGGGGGGATTGAATGAGCAGTTCTTC.

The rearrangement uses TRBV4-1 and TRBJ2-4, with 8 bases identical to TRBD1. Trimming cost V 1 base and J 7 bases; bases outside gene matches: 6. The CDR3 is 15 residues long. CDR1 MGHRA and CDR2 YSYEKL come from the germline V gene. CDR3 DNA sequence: TGCGCCAGCAGCCAAGCTGCCGGACAGGGTAACATTCAGTACTTC. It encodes CASSQAAGQGNIQYF.

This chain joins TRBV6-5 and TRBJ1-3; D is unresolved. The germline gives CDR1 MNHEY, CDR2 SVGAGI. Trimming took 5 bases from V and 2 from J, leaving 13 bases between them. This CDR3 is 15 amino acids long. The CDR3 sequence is CASSTHSVTGNTIYF. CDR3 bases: TGTGCCAGCAGTACCCACAGTGTTACTGGAAACACCATATATTTT.

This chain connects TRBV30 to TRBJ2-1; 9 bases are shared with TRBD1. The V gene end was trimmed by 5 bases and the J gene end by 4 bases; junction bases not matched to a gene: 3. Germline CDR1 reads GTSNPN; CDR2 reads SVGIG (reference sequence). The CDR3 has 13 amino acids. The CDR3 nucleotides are TGTGCCTGGGGTGGACAGGGGTACAATGAGCAGTTCTTC. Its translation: CAWGGQGYNEQFF. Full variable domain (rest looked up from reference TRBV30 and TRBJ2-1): SQTIHQWPATLVQPVGSPLSLECTVEGTSNPNLYWYRQAAGRGLQLLFYSVGIGQISSEVPQNLSASRPQDRQFILSSKKLLLSDSGFYLCAWGGQGYNEQFFGPGTRLTVL.

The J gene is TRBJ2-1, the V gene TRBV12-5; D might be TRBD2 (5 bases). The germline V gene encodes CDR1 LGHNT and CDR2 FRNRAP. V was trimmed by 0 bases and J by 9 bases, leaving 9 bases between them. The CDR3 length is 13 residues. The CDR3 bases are TGTGCTAGTGGTTTGGTACTCGGAGGTGAGCAGTTCTTC. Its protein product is CASGLVLGGEQFF.

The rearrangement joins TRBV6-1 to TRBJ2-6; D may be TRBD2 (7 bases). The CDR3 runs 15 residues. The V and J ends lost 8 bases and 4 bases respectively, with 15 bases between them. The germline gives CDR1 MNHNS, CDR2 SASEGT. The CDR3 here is CASGEGGQGANVLTF. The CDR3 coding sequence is TGTGCCAGCGGAGAGGGGGGGCAGGGGGCCAACGTCCTGACTTTC.

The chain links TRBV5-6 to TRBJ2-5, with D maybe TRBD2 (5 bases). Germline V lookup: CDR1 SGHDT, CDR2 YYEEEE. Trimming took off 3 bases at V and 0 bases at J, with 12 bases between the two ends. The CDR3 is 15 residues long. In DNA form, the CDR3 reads TGTGCCAGCAGCTCGCTTGAGAGGGACCAAGAGACCCAGTACTTC. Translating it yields CASSSLERDQETQYF. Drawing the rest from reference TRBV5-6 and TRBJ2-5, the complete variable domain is DAGVTQSPTHLIKTRGQQVTLRCSPKSGHDTVSWYQQALGQGPQFIFQYYEEEERQRGNFPDRFSGHQFPNYSSELNVNALLLGDSALYLCASSSLERDQETQYFGPGTRLLVL.

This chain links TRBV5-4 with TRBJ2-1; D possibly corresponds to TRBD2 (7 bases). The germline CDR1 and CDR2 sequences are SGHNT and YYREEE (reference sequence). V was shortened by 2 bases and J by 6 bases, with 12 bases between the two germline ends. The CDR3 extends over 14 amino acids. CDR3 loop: CASSFGGGSNEQFF. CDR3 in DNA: TGTGCCAGCAGCTTCGGGGGCGGGAGCAATGAGCAGTTCTTC.

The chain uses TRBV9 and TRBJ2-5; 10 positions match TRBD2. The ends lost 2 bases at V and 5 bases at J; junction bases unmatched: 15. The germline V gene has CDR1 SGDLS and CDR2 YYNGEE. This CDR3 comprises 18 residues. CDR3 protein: CASSVGARASGSGETQYF. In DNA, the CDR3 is TGTGCCAGCAGCGTGGGAGCCCGCGCTAGCGGGAGCGGTGAGACCCAGTACTTC.

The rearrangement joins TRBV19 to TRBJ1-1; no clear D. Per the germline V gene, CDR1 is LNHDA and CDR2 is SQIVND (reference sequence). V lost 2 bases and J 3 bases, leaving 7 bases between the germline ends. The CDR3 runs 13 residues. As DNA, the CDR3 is TGTGCCAGTAGTATATACGGGTACACTGAAGCTTTCTTT. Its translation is CASSIYGYTEAFF. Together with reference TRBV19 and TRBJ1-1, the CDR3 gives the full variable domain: DGGITQSPKYLFRKEGQNVTLSCEQNLNHDAMYWYRQDPGQGLRLIYYSQIVNDFQKGDIAEGYSVSREKKESFPLTVTSAQKNPTAFYLCASSIYGYTEAFFGQGTRLTVV.